This T cell receptor beta chain is drawn from a study of control samples from healthy donors and cancer patients. V lost 4 bases and J 1 base, leaving 16 bases between the germline ends. Germline assignment: CDR1 SGHRS and CDR2 YFSETQ. The CDR3 extends over 16 amino acids. Using immunoSEQ multiplex PCR, the repertoire was profiled, and TCRdb retains in-frame clones only, with some absent. Here the sample spans about 180,000 clones, 75% to 95% being singletons. Sequenced material: blood. The sequence was obtained from a woman between 35 and 50 years old in good health. The chain couples TRBV5-1 to TRBJ2-3, with a tentative D call TRBD2 (6 bases). CDR3 nucleotides: TGCGCCAGCAGCGACCCCCGGGGCGGGGGCACAGATACGCAGTATTTT. This gives the protein CASSDPRGGGTDTQYF.